The T cell receptor beta chain described here comes from a study of blood T cell repertoires in COVID-19. CDR3 length equals 14 residues. Trimming took 7 bases from V and 1 from J, leaving 11 bases between them. Germline assignment: CDR1 LNHDA and CDR2 SQIVND (reference sequence). Assay used: immunoSEQ multiplex PCR; TCRdb lists only in-frame clones, some missing. In the table there are a few hundred thousand clones, more than 80% of which are singletons. The V and J genes are TRBV19 and TRBJ1-3; D is ambiguous. This clonotype was sampled from a man between 40 and 49 years old with acute or convalescent COVID-19. The sequencing sample was made of peripheral blood. The CDR3 DNA sequence: TGTGCCAGTACCCGGAGGGCTTCTGGAAACACCATATATTTT. This translates into CASTRRASGNTIYF.